A selection of T cell receptor beta chains follows, all from one sample in a study of cytomegalovirus exposure and HLA in healthy donors. Sequenced by immunoSEQ multiplex PCR; TCRdb stores in-frame clones only, minus some. The table shows over 200,000 clones, with approximately 80% occurring only once. Material for sequencing was PBMCs. Every receptor here comes from a woman aged 30 to 39 in good health and CMV-seropositive. CDR3s include the opening cysteine and the closing phenylalanine or tryptophan. D genes are given only for firm matches. Not all rows give a size; the values are once, few, many and, for expanded clones, a class.

CDR3: CASSQSGASSGANVLTF
DNA: TGCGCCAGCAGTCAATCGGGGGCGAGCTCTGGGGCCAACGTCCTGACTTTC
D: -
size: -
J: TRBJ2-6
V: TRBV23-1

CDR3: CASSGGGYVGYTF
DNA: TGTGCCAGCAGTGGTGGAGGGTATGTTGGCTACACCTTC
D: -
size: -
J: TRBJ1-2
V: TRBV6-5

CDR3: CASSFGLTHQGTQYF
DNA: TGCGCCAGCAGCTTCGGCCTCACCCACCAGGGTACGCAGTATTTT
D: -
size: -
J: TRBJ2-3
V: TRBV5-1

CDR3: CASSLTRDNYGYTF
DNA: TGTGCCAGCAGCTTGACGAGGGACAACTATGGCTACACCTTC
D: -
size: -
J: TRBJ1-2
V: TRBV7-9

CDR3: CASSPSKEYEQYF
DNA: TGTGCCAGCTCACCGAGTAAGGAGTACGAGCAGTACTTC
D: -
size: -
J: TRBJ2-7
V: TRBV18

CDR3: CASSLAGWNRGKSDTQYF
DNA: TGCGCCAGCAGCTTGGCCGGATGGAACAGGGGAAAGTCAGATACGCAGTATTTT
D: TRBD1
size: -
J: TRBJ2-3
V: TRBV5-1

CDR3: CASSQLSTEAFF
DNA: TGTGCCAGCAGCCAGCTTAGCACTGAAGCTTTCTTT
D: -
size: -
J: TRBJ1-1
V: TRBV14

CDR3: CASSGSGTPMNTEAFF
DNA: TGTGCCAGCAGTGGGTCAGGGACCCCCATGAACACTGAAGCTTTCTTT
D: -
size: -
J: TRBJ1-1
V: TRBV9

CDR3: CASSLRLLDYNEQFF
DNA: TGCGCCAGCAGCTTGCGACTATTGGATTACAATGAGCAGTTCTTC
D: -
size: -
J: TRBJ2-1
V: TRBV5-1

CDR3: CASTNTGELFF
DNA: TGTGCCAGTACTAACACCGGGGAGCTGTTTTTT
D: -
size: -
J: TRBJ2-2
V: TRBV19

CDR3: CASSQASSYNEQFF
DNA: TGTGCCAGCAGCCAGGCTAGCTCCTACAATGAGCAGTTCTTC
D: -
size: -
J: TRBJ2-1
V: TRBV4-2

CDR3: CASLRYTGDNEQFF
DNA: TGTGCCTCGCTTAGATATACTGGTGACAATGAGCAGTTCTTC
D: -
size: -
J: TRBJ2-1
V: TRBV30

CDR3: CAWSRGDSSGNTIYF
DNA: TGTGCCTGGAGTCGTGGGGACAGCTCTGGAAACACCATATATTTT
D: TRBD1
size: few
J: TRBJ1-3
V: TRBV30

CDR3: CASTPHRDRANYGYTF
DNA: TGTGCCAGCACCCCTCACAGGGATAGAGCTAACTATGGCTACACCTTC
D: -
size: once
J: TRBJ1-2
V: TRBV27

CDR3: CASGLAQGSGSNQPQHF
DNA: TGTGCTAGTGGTTTAGCTCAGGGATCGGGGAGCAATCAGCCCCAGCATTTT
D: -
size: -
J: TRBJ1-5
V: TRBV12-5

CDR3: CASSSPGQGATDTQYF
DNA: TGTGCCAGCAGCTCACCGGGACAGGGGGCAACAGATACGCAGTATTTT
D: TRBD1
size: -
J: TRBJ2-3
V: TRBV9

CDR3: CASSQDLYEQYF
DNA: TGTGCCAGCAGCCAAGATCTCTACGAGCAGTACTTC
D: -
size: -
J: TRBJ2-7
V: TRBV14

CDR3: CASSVVGASYNEQFF
DNA: TGTGCCAGCAGCGTAGTTGGCGCGTCCTACAATGAGCAGTTCTTC
D: -
size: -
J: TRBJ2-1
V: TRBV9

CDR3: CASSGKWGANTEAFF
DNA: TGTGCCAGCAGCGGAAAATGGGGGGCGAACACTGAAGCTTTCTTT
D: -
size: medium-sized
J: TRBJ1-1
V: TRBV2

CDR3: CSVEDLAGNTQYF
DNA: TGCAGCGTTGAAGATTTGGCAGGGAATACGCAGTATTTT
D: -
size: -
J: TRBJ2-3
V: TRBV29-1

CDR3: CASSLKWNTIYF
DNA: TGTGCCAGCAGTTTAAAGTGGAACACCATATATTTT
D: -
size: many
J: TRBJ1-3
V: TRBV28

CDR3: CASRNYGYTF
DNA: TGTGCCAGCAGGAACTATGGCTACACCTTC
D: -
size: few
J: TRBJ1-2
V: TRBV6-6

CDR3: CSARTGGASNEKLFF
DNA: TGCAGCGCCAGGACAGGGGGCGCTTCTAATGAAAAACTGTTTTTT
D: TRBD1
size: -
J: TRBJ1-4
V: TRBV29-1

CDR3: CASSLLNYGYTF
DNA: TGTGCCAGCAGCCTTCTTAACTATGGCTACACCTTC
D: -
size: -
J: TRBJ1-2
V: TRBV11-2

CDR3: CASSLGTGGRGSEAFF
DNA: TGCGCCAGCAGCTTGGGGACAGGGGGAAGGGGCTCTGAAGCTTTCTTT
D: TRBD1
size: -
J: TRBJ1-1
V: TRBV5-1

CDR3: CASSLIAGSYNEQFF
DNA: TGTGCCAGCAGCTTGATAGCGGGATCCTACAATGAGCAGTTCTTC
D: TRBD2
size: once
J: TRBJ2-1
V: TRBV5-6

CDR3: CASSGYRDGSYGYTF
DNA: TGTGCCAGCAGCGGATACCGGGACGGGAGCTATGGCTACACCTTC
D: -
size: -
J: TRBJ1-2
V: TRBV9

CDR3: CASSRVGTGELFF
DNA: TGCGCCAGCAGCAGGGTAGGGACCGGGGAGCTGTTTTTT
D: -
size: once
J: TRBJ2-2
V: TRBV5-1

CDR3: CASRATHSGSYEQYF
DNA: TGTGCCAGCAGAGCAACACACAGTGGGTCCTACGAGCAGTACTTC
D: -
size: few
J: TRBJ2-7
V: TRBV6-6

CDR3: CASSHRDGPYEQYF
DNA: TGTGCCAGCAGCCACCGGGACGGTCCCTACGAGCAGTACTTC
D: -
size: once
J: TRBJ2-7
V: TRBV7-9

CDR3: CASSVGVSYDGYTF
DNA: TGTGCCAGCAGCGTAGGGGTGAGCTACGATGGCTACACCTTC
D: -
size: -
J: TRBJ1-2
V: TRBV9

CDR3: CASSKKARESYEQYF
DNA: TGTGCCAGCAGCAAAAAGGCCAGGGAATCCTACGAGCAGTACTTC
D: -
size: -
J: TRBJ2-7
V: TRBV21-1

CDR3: CASSLRPGAYEQYF
DNA: TGTGCCAGCAGCTTACGGCCAGGAGCCTACGAGCAGTACTTC
D: -
size: -
J: TRBJ2-7
V: TRBV11-2

CDR3: CASSVLAAPNYEQYF
DNA: TGTGCCAGTAGTGTACTAGCGGCGCCCAACTACGAGCAGTACTTC
D: TRBD2
size: few
J: TRBJ2-7
V: TRBV19

CDR3: CASSYSADGINQPQHF
DNA: TGTGCCAGCAGTTACTCGGCGGACGGTATCAATCAGCCCCAGCATTTT
D: -
size: -
J: TRBJ1-5
V: TRBV6-5

CDR3: CASRPTGNYGYTF
DNA: TGTGCCAGCAGGCCGACAGGGAACTATGGCTACACCTTC
D: TRBD1
size: -
J: TRBJ1-2
V: TRBV7-2

CDR3: CASSTTGYGYTF
DNA: TGTGCCAGCAGTACCACGGGCTATGGCTACACCTTC
D: -
size: -
J: TRBJ1-2
V: TRBV28

CDR3: CASSDRRYEQYF
DNA: TGTGCCAGCAGTGACAGACGGTACGAGCAGTACTTC
D: -
size: -
J: TRBJ2-7
V: TRBV6-5

CDR3: CASRGSPGTEAFF
DNA: TGTGCCAGCAGGGGCAGCCCTGGCACTGAAGCTTTCTTT
D: -
size: -
J: TRBJ1-1
V: TRBV2

CDR3: CASSRPGQTYEQYF
DNA: TGTGCCAGCAGCCGACCGGGACAGACCTACGAGCAGTACTTC
D: TRBD1
size: -
J: TRBJ2-7
V: TRBV5-6

CDR3: CASKNQGSGANVLTF
DNA: TGTGCCAGCAAGAACCAGGGTTCTGGGGCCAACGTCCTGACTTTC
D: -
size: few
J: TRBJ2-6
V: TRBV6-1

CDR3: CAWSGGKNEQFF
DNA: TGTGCCTGGAGCGGGGGGAAAAATGAGCAGTTCTTC
D: TRBD2
size: few
J: TRBJ2-1
V: TRBV30

CDR3: CASSERVESAEAFF
DNA: TGCGCCAGCAGTGAGCGGGTCGAATCAGCTGAAGCTTTCTTT
D: -
size: once
J: TRBJ1-1
V: TRBV10-1

CDR3: CASSEAGGYTEAFF
DNA: TGTGCCAGCAGTGAGGCAGGGGGGTACACTGAAGCTTTCTTT
D: TRBD1
size: once
J: TRBJ1-1
V: TRBV25-1

CDR3: CAISEWTVDHLSNTGELFF
DNA: TGTGCCATCAGTGAGTGGACAGTGGATCACCTTTCGAACACCGGGGAGCTGTTTTTT
D: -
size: -
J: TRBJ2-2
V: TRBV10-3

CDR3: CASSGKTTSF
DNA: TGTGCCAGCAGCGGGAAGACAACTAGTTTT
D: -
size: -
J: TRBJ1-1
V: TRBV9

CDR3: CASSSYGAGNQPQHF
DNA: TGTGCCAGCAGTTCATATGGGGCCGGCAATCAGCCCCAGCATTTT
D: -
size: few
J: TRBJ1-5
V: TRBV28

CDR3: CASSLNRDYQETQYF
DNA: TGTGCCAGCAGCCTCAACCGGGACTACCAAGAGACCCAGTACTTC
D: -
size: -
J: TRBJ2-5
V: TRBV5-6